Each of the 18 T cell receptor beta chains below was sequenced from the same sample in a study of blood T cell repertoires in COVID-19 (dated by TCRdb to about 2020). Library preparation employed the immunoSEQ multiplex PCR assay. TCRdb took over this immuneACCESS table, retaining in-frame rearrangements with V and J assigned. Such tables are incomplete; in checked studies, under half of the missing clones stem from an unresolved V gene, and the remainder is unexplained. Counted in this sample were some 310,000 clones; just under 90% of them appeared once. Over 9% of the sample goes to the ten largest clones. The sequenced sample was PBMCs or T cells enriched from blood (not recorded which). The receptors come from a woman in her 30s who had recovered from COVID-19.

This clone showed up just a few times. This rearrangement joins TRBV27 to TRBJ1-5, with TRBD1 as a possible D gene (6 bases). Between the trimmed V and J ends, which lost 1 base and 2 bases, there was a span of 6 bases. Per the germline V gene, CDR1 is MNHEY and CDR2 is SMNVEV (reference sequence). The CDR3 loop spans 14 amino acids. CDR3 protein: CASSLYRGNQPQHF. The CDR3, as DNA: TGTGCCAGCAGTTTATACAGGGGCAATCAGCCCCAGCATTTT.

The chain recombines TRBV2 with TRBJ2-1, with 14 bases identical to TRBD2. The CDR3 consists of 14 residues. With 7 bases clipped from V and 6 bases from J, the junction kept 2 bases outside the gene matches. CDR1 and CDR2 (germline): SNHLY, FYNNEI. The DNA of the CDR3 is TGTGCCAGCAAAGGGACTAGCGGGAGCAATGAGCAGTTCTTC. Translation gives CASKGTSGSNEQFF.

The chain links TRBV6-2 or TRBV6-3 to TRBJ1-6, with D possibly matching TRBD1 (5 bases). Germline assignment: CDR1 MNHEY and CDR2 SVGEGT. The CDR3 sequence is 15 residues long. V lost 0 bases and J lost 9, with 12 bases in between. The CDR3 bases are TGTGCCAGCAGTTACTCGACGGGGGAAGGTTCACCCCTCCACTTT. As protein: CASSYSTGEGSPLHF.

V gene TRBV5-1 combines with J gene TRBJ2-3, with 9 bases matching TRBD2. Germline values: CDR1 SGHRS, CDR2 YFSETQ. The junction had 5 bases not matched to a gene; V was cut back by 7 bases and J by 2 bases. CDR3 length: 14 residues. CDR3 region: CASRLAGNTDTQYF. CDR3 nucleotide sequence: TGCGCCAGCCGTCTAGCGGGAAACACAGATACGCAGTATTTT.

Only one count was recorded for this clone. J is TRBJ1-2 and V is TRBV10-3; 7 nucleotides match TRBD1. The germline V gene has CDR1 ENHRY and CDR2 SYGVKD. There are 12 residues in the CDR3. The V gene end was trimmed by 10 bases and the J gene end by 3 bases; junction bases not matched to a gene: 5. The CDR3 region has the DNA TGTGCCACGAGGCAGGGGGACTATGGCTACACCTTC. Translating gives CATRQGDYGYTF.

V gene TRBV18 combines with J gene TRBJ2-1; D is unclear. Trimming pared 2 bases from V and 6 bases from J, leaving 5 bases between. The germline gives CDR1 KGHSH, CDR2 LQKENI. This CDR3 has 12 residues. The CDR3 here is CASSPDINEQFF. As DNA, the CDR3 is TGTGCCAGCTCACCAGACATCAATGAGCAGTTCTTC.

The chain recombines TRBV3-1 (or the pseudogene TRBV3-2) with TRBJ2-6, with unresolved D. This CDR3 has 16 residues. V dropped 4 bases and J dropped 0 bases, with 10 bases sitting between them. Per the germline V gene, CDR1 is LGHDT and CDR2 is YNNKEL (reference sequence). The CDR3 bases are TGTGCCAGCAGCCCCAGGAAAACCTCTGGGGCCAACGTCCTGACTTTC. It specifies CASSPRKTSGANVLTF.

The chain links TRBV29-1 to TRBJ2-1, with TRBD1 identical over 7 bases. This CDR3 has 13 amino acids. Germline trimming cut 3 bases from V and 4 bases from J; bases unmatched to any gene: 3. The germline V gene encodes CDR1 SQVTM and CDR2 ANQGSEA. CDR3 protein: CSVEYRGYNEQFF. The DNA of the CDR3 is TGCAGCGTTGAGTACAGGGGTTACAATGAGCAGTTCTTC.

The rearrangement links TRBV5-1 to TRBJ2-1; 8 positions agree with TRBD1. J gave up 8 bases and V 1 base, and 8 bases lay outside the gene matches. Germline V CDR1 and CDR2: SGHRS, YFSETQ. The CDR3 runs 15 residues. As DNA, the CDR3 is TGCGCCAGCAGCTTGAGGGCGACAGGGGACGATGAGCAGTTCTTC. This gives the protein CASSLRATGDDEQFF.

The CDR3 bases are TGTGCCAGCGGGACAGGGAGCTCCTACGAGCAGTACTTC. Protein product: CASGTGSSYEQYF. J is TRBJ2-7 and V is TRBV7-9, with 9 bases matching TRBD1. Germline loops: CDR1 SEHNR, CDR2 FQNEAQ (reference sequence). The CDR3 has 13 residues. After removal of 8 bases from V and 0 bases from J, the junction contained 2 bases not matched to a gene. The full variable domain, its missing parts supplied by reference TRBV7-9 and TRBJ2-7, is DTGVSQNPRHKITKRGQNVTFRCDPISEHNRLYWYRQTLGQGPEFLTYFQNEAQLEKSRLLSDRFSAERPKGSFSTLEIQRTEQGDSAMYLCASGTGSSYEQYFGPGTRLTVT.

The chain employs TRBV6-5 and TRBJ1-5, with D perhaps TRBD1 (5 bases). Germline values: CDR1 MNHEY, CDR2 SVGAGI. CDR3 length: 15 amino acids. Between the trimmed V and J ends, which lost 0 bases and 4 bases, there was a span of 10 bases. CDR3 region: CASSYSFQGNQPQHF. The CDR3 DNA reads as TGTGCCAGCAGTTACTCTTTTCAGGGTAATCAGCCCCAGCATTTT.

The chain recombines TRBV27 with TRBJ2-7; 7 bases align to TRBD2. Per the germline V gene, CDR1 is MNHEY and CDR2 is SMNVEV (reference sequence). This CDR3 contains 15 residues. The J segment lost 0 bases and the V segment lost 6 bases, leaving 8 bases of the junction unmatched. The CDR3 DNA reads as TGTGCCAGCAGACAAACTAGCGCCAGCTCCTACGAGCAGTACTTC. It is translated as CASRQTSASSYEQYF.

The chain joins TRBV4-1 to TRBJ1-2; 7 bases are a match to TRBD1. Unmatched junction bases numbered 16, after V lost 0 bases and J lost 3 bases. The CDR3 extends over 19 amino acids. CDR1 and CDR2 (germline): MGHRA, YSYEKL. CDR3 sequence reads: CASSQDLIIRRQGDYGYTF. The CDR3 DNA follows: TGCGCCAGCAGCCAAGATTTAATAATTCGACGACAGGGTGACTATGGCTACACCTTC.

J is TRBJ1-6 and V is TRBV6-6; 7 bases are a match to TRBD1. The V and J ends lost 2 bases and 8 bases, in that order; junction bases with no gene match: 6. This CDR3 is 15 amino acids long. The germline V gene has CDR1 MNHNY and CDR2 SVGAGI (reference sequence). The DNA of the CDR3 is TGTGCCAGCAGTTACATATACAGGGGTGATTCACCCCTCCACTTT. Amino acids: CASSYIYRGDSPLHF.

V and J are TRBV10-3 and TRBJ2-7; 7 bases agree with TRBD1. CDR1 and CDR2 (germline): ENHRY, SYGVKD. CDR3 length: 17 amino acids. After removal of 0 bases from V and 0 bases from J, the junction contained 8 bases not matched to a gene. The CDR3 DNA reads TGTGCCATCAGTGAGTCGAGAGGGGGCAAGGCCTCCTACGAGCAGTACTTC. Protein sequence: CAISESRGGKASYEQYF.

The V call is TRBV2, the J call TRBJ1-5; a possible D gene is TRBD1 (5 bases). V lost 7 bases to trimming and J lost 0 bases, with 10 bases between them. Germline V gives CDR1 SNHLY, CDR2 FYNNEI. This CDR3 region has 14 residues. This CDR3 is CASTPDNSNQPQHF. The CDR3 DNA follows: TGTGCCAGCACTCCGGACAATAGCAATCAGCCCCAGCATTTT. The full variable domain, its missing parts supplied by reference TRBV2 and TRBJ1-5, is EPEVTQTPSHQVTQMGQEVILRCVPISNHLYFYWYRQILGQKVEFLVSFYNNEISEKSEIFDDQFSVERPDGSNFTLKIRSTKLEDSAMYFCASTPDNSNQPQHFGDGTRLSIL.

This clone has only a few counts. J is TRBJ1-5 and V is TRBV6-2 or TRBV6-3, with D tentatively TRBD1 (6 bases). There are 15 residues in the CDR3. V lost 6 bases and J lost 0, with 12 bases in between. Germline CDR1 is MNHEY and CDR2 is SVGEGT. The CDR3 region has the DNA TGTGCCAGCAGCCAGACAGGCTATAGCAATCAGCCCCAGCATTTT. It encodes CASSQTGYSNQPQHF.

The chain couples TRBV6-4 to TRBJ2-5, with D maybe TRBD2 (6 bases). This CDR3 has 17 residues. Germline CDR1 is MRHNA and CDR2 is SNTAGT. V shed 10 bases and J shed 4 bases, with 28 bases lying between them. The CDR3 here is CAITKTRSRGDRETQYF. In DNA form, the CDR3 reads TGTGCCATCACCAAAACTAGATCGCGCGGGGACCGAGAGACCCAGTACTTC.